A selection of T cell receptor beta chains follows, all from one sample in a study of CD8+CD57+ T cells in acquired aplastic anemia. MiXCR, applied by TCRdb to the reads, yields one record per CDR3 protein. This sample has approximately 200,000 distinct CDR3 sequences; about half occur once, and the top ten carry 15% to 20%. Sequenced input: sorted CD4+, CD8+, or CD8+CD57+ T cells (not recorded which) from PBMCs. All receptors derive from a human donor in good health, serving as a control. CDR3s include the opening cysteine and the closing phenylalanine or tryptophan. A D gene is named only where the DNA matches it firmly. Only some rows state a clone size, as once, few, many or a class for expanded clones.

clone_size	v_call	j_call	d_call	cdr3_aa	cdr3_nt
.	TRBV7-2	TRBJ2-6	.	CASSTSGANVLTF	TGTGCCAGCAGCACTTCTGGGGCCAACGTCCTGACTTTC
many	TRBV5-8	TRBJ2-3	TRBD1	CASSRDRTDTQYF	TGTGCCAGCAGCCGGGACAGAACAGATACGCAGTATTTT
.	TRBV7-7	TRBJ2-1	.	CASSLARVSYNEQSF	TGTGCTAGCAGCTTGGCCCGGGTCTCCTATAATGAGCAGTCCTTC
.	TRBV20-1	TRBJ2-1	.	CSHRESLNEQFF	TGCAGCCACAGGGAATCCCTTAATGAGCAGTTCTTC
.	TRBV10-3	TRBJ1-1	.	CAISGQRNTEAFF	TGTGCCATCAGTGGACAGAGAAACACTGAAGCTTTCTTT
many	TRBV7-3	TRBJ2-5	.	CASSDGLGETQYF	TGTGCCAGCAGCGACGGGTTGGGGGAGACCCAGTACTTC
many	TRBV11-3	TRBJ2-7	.	CASSLEKGGGSYEQYF	TGTGCCAGCAGCTTAGAAAAGGGTGGGGGATCCTACGAGCAGTACTTC
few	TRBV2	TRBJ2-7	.	CASSWGGSYEQYF	TGTGCCAGCAGTTGGGGCGGCTCCTACGAGCAGTACTTC
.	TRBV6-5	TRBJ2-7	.	CASSYTADYEQYF	TGTGCCAGCAGTTACACGGCAGATTACGAGCAGTACTTC
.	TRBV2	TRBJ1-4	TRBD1	CASSEYRGDEKLFF	TGTGCCAGCAGTGAGTACAGGGGAGATGAAAAACTGTTTTTT
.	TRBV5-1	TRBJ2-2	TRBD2	CASSSRTSGELFF	TGCGCCAGCAGCTCACGGACTAGCGGGGAGCTGTTTTTT
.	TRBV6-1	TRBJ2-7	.	CASGARGLGSYEQYF	TGTGCCAGCGGGGCAAGGGGTCTTGGGTCCTACGAGCAGTACTTC
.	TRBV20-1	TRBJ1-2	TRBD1	CSASVTGQADYTF	TGCAGTGCTAGCGTGACAGGGCAGGCTGACTACACCTTC
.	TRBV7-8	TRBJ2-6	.	CASRTNADGEPRNVLTF	TGTGCCAGCAGAACGAACGCGGACGGGGAGCCCCGCAACGTCCTGACTTTC
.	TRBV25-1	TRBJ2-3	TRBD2	CASSPQVRGNTDTQYF	TGTGCCAGCTCACCACAGGTGCGGGGGAACACAGATACGCAGTATTTT
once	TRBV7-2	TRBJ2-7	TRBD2	CASSLDIGGGALEQYF	TGTGCCAGCAGCTTAGACATTGGCGGGGGGGCTCTCGAGCAGTACTTC
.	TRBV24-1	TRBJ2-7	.	CASPSYRASVGEQYF	TGTGCCAGCCCCAGTTACAGGGCATCTGTAGGCGAGCAGTACTTC
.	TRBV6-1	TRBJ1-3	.	CASRGGLGSGNTIYF	TGTGCCAGCAGGGGGGGGCTAGGATCTGGAAACACCATATATTTT
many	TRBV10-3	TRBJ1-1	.	CAICSGMNTEAFF	TGTGCCATCTGTTCGGGTATGAACACTGAAGCTTTCTTT
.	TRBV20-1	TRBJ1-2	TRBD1	CSARDNRGGGYTF	TGCAGTGCTAGGGATAACAGGGGAGGAGGCTACACCTTC
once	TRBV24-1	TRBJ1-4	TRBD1	CATSDSGQGISEKLFF	TGTGCCACCAGTGATTCCGGACAGGGTATTAGTGAAAAACTGTTTTTT
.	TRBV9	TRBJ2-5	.	CASSAQGGQETQYF	TGTGCCAGCAGCGCCCAAGGGGGACAAGAGACCCAGTACTTC
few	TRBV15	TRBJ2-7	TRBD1	CATSRDVRTGGEEQYF	TGTGCCACCAGCAGAGATGTTCGGACAGGGGGTGAAGAGCAGTACTTC
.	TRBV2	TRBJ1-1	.	CASRASGNTEAFF	TGTGCCAGCAGAGCATCAGGGAACACTGAAGCTTTCTTT
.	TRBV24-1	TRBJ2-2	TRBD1	CATSWEGQGAGELFF	TGTGCCACCAGTTGGGAGGGACAGGGCGCCGGGGAGCTGTTTTTT
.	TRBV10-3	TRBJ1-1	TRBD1	CASSQKIGGGNTEAFF	TGTGCCAGCTCTCAAAAAATAGGGGGCGGTAACACTGAAGCTTTCTTT
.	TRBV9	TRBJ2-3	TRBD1	CASSVSRDRAGDTQYF	TGTGCCAGCAGCGTAAGTCGGGACAGGGCTGGAGATACGCAGTATTTT
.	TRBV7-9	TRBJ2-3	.	CAAGTDTQYF	TGTGCCGCGGGGACAGATACGCAGTATTTT
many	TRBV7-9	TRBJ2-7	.	CASSYHAGYEQYF	TGTGCCAGCAGCTATCACGCGGGCTACGAGCAGTACTTC
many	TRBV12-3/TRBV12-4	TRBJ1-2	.	CASTIMGGKGYTF	TGTGCCAGCACCATCATGGGGGGAAAGGGCTACACCTTC
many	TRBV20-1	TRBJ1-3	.	CSAIPDRFSGNTIYF	TGCAGTGCGATACCGGACAGATTTTCTGGAAACACCATATATTTT
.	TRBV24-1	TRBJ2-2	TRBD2	CATRSGGSGELFF	TGTGCCACCAGGTCGGGGGGGAGCGGGGAGCTGTTTTTT
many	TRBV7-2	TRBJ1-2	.	CASSLSGTSNYGYTF	TGTGCCAGCAGCTTATCCGGGACGTCTAACTATGGCTACACCTTC
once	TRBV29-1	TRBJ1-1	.	CSVEGLRLPQITEAFF	TGCAGCGTTGAAGGTCTGAGGTTACCCCAAATCACTGAAGCTTTCTTT
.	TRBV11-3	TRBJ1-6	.	CASSLWSENSPLHF	TGTGCCAGCAGCTTGTGGAGCGAAAATTCACCCCTCCACTTT
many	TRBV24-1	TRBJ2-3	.	CATSVFSSTDTQYF	TGTGCCACCAGCGTCTTTTCTAGCACAGATACGCAGTATTTT
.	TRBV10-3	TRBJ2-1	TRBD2	CAISVGTSQFF	TGTGCCATCAGTGTAGGGACTAGCCAGTTCTTC
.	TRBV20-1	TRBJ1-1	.	CSAGEPGVGTEAFF	TGCAGTGCTGGGGAACCAGGGGTGGGCACTGAAGCTTTCTTT
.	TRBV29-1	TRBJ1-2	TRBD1	CSVQGNGYTF	TGCAGCGTACAGGGGAATGGCTACACCTTC
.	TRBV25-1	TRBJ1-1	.	CASSESGVNTEAFF	TGTGCCAGCAGTGAATCGGGGGTTAACACTGAAGCTTTCTTT
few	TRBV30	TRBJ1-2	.	CAWRTGGITNYGYTF	TGTGCCTGGAGAACTGGAGGGATAACTAACTATGGCTACACCTTC
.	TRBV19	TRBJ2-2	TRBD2	CATSGRGGHTGELFF	TGTGCCACCTCTGGTCGGGGGGGCCACACCGGGGAGCTGTTTTTT
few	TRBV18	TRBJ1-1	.	CASSSKSGTNTEAFF	TGTGCCAGCTCCTCCAAATCGGGAACCAACACTGAAGCTTTCTTT
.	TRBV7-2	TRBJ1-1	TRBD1	CASSSHRGNTEAFF	TGTGCCAGCAGCTCCCACAGGGGGAACACTGAAGCTTTCTTT
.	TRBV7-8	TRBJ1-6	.	CASSLGGGTSPLHF	TGTGCCAGCAGCTTAGGGGGAGGGACTTCACCCCTCCACTTT
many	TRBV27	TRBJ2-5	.	CASSSYGGAAQETQYF	TGTGCCAGCAGCTCCTACGGAGGGGCGGCCCAAGAGACCCAGTACTTC
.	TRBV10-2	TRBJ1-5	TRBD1	CASSESTGIQPQHF	TGCGCCAGCAGTGAGTCGACAGGGATTCAGCCCCAGCATTTT
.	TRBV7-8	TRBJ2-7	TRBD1	CASSQDDRGLYEQYF	TGCGCCAGCAGCCAAGATGACAGGGGGCTCTACGAGCAGTACTTC
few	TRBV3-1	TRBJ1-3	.	CASSQGVTGADSGNTIYF	TGTGCCAGCAGCCAAGGGGTGACCGGCGCGGACTCTGGAAACACCATATATTTT
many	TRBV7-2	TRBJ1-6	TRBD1	CASSLVWTGNNSPLHF	TGTGCCAGCAGCTTAGTGTGGACAGGGAATAATTCACCCCTCCACTTT
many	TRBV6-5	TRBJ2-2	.	CASSYETTNTGELFF	TGTGCCAGCAGTTACGAGACAACGAACACCGGGGAGCTGTTTTTT
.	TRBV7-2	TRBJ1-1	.	CASSFPTALNTEAFF	TGTGCCAGCAGCTTTCCGACAGCACTGAACACTGAAGCTTTCTTT
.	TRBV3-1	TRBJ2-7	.	CASSDHGGLGEQYF	TGTGCCAGCAGTGATCATGGGGGATTGGGGGAGCAGTACTTC
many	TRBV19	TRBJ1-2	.	CASSKAVSGGSRGYTF	TGTGCCAGTAGTAAGGCTGTCAGTGGGGGATCGCGTGGCTACACCTTC
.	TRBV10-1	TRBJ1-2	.	CASSESPGGYTF	TGCGCCAGCAGTGAATCTCCGGGAGGCTACACCTTC